This T cell receptor (beta chain) was sequenced for a study of CD8 T cells in Susac syndrome. Whole-study context: When blood was collected, patients with Susac syndrome were therapy-naive, were taking corticosteroids, or were receiving intravenous immunoglobulin alone. Overall study results and limits: Roughly 5 Susac-specific public clones appeared in CD8+ TEMRA repertoires, and about 16 in total CD8+ repertoires.

V gave up 5 bases and J gave up 6 bases, with 9 bases separating them. The CDR3 is 12 amino acids. The CD8+ and CD4+ T cells were negatively isolated, with the TEMRA cells enriched by FACS. To note about this clonotype: Its specificity is not known.

cDNA came from about 0.46 to 1 ug RNA primed by random hexamers. The TCR beta CDR3 was amplified by immunoSEQ multiplex PCR across 54 Vbeta, 13 Jbeta. TCRdb ran MiXCR on the immunoSEQ multiplex PCR reads and lists one entry per CDR3 protein. The data hold roughly 110,000 distinct CDR3 sequences, with roughly 94% observed a single time. The rearrangement uses TRBV12-3 or TRBV12-4 and TRBJ2-3; D is undetermined. The sequence derives from a human donor with Susac syndrome. What was sequenced was CD8+ T cells from PBMCs. The CDR3 loop reads CASSPEGDTQYF. CDR3 nucleotides: TGTGCCAGCAGTCCAGAAGGGGATACGCAGTATTTT.